This T cell receptor beta chain comes out of a study of neoadjuvant anti-PD-1 for oral cavity cancer. Findings of the study overall: Higher pretreatment blood Treg/Th17 ratios correlated with higher pretreatment blood and lower post-treatment tumor TCRbeta clonality.

The CDR3 extends over 14 amino acids. The V end was cut by 3 bases, the J end by 8 bases, with 16 bases between. Germline V gene data show CDR1 as KGHSH and CDR2 as LQKENI. Comment on this clone: Its antigen is unidentified.

This sample's time point: after neoadjuvant nivolumab, at surgical resection. Stage II-IVA oral cavity squamous cell carcinoma was new and untreated by systemic or radiation therapy. Measured with immunoSEQ multiplex PCR; TCRdb has only the in-frame clones, and not every one. The sample yields more than 8,000 clones, around 62% seen once. The source material was PBMCs, sampled after nivolumab (anti-PD-1) treatment. The sequence derives from a person between 40 and 79 years old with oral cavity squamous cell carcinoma. The gene calls are TRBV18 and TRBJ1-2; perhaps TRBD1 as D (5 bases). CDR3 DNA: TGTGCCAGCTCACCTAGTGACAGCCCGGGGGGCTACACCTTC. This gives the protein CASSPSDSPGGYTF.